One sample yielded the 19 T cell receptor beta chains listed below, sequenced in a study of T cell responses to AZD1222 COVID-19 vaccine (dated by TCRdb to the early 2020s). Receptors were amplified or captured by the immunoSEQ multiplex PCR assay. The table was pulled from immuneACCESS by TCRdb, which kept in-frame rearrangements only. Such tables lose some clones; where checked, under half of the loss comes from unresolved V genes, and the rest has no known cause. This sample comprises over 150,000 clones, 75% to 90% of them detected only once. The ten largest clones capture around 5.8% of the sample. Explained via the paper, the time point label denotes: baseline before first vaccination. Sequenced material: peripheral blood, taken on day 0 of AZD1222 vaccination. These TCRs come from an adult in good health.

J is TRBJ2-1 and V is TRBV24-1; 13 positions agree with TRBD2. The V gene end was trimmed by 2 bases and the J gene end by 8 bases; junction bases not matched to a gene: 17. This CDR3 has 20 amino acids. CDR1 is KGHDR and CDR2 is SFDVKD in the germline V gene. The CDR3 coding sequence is TGTGCCACCAGTGATTCCAGGACTAGCGGGAGTTGGTTGGGTACTTATGAGCAGTTCTTC. Translating it yields CATSDSRTSGSWLGTYEQFF.

This sequence joins TRBV5-8 and TRBJ2-4; 10 nucleotides line up with TRBD1. V was clipped by 4 bases and J by 5 bases; unmatched bases: 9. Germline V CDR1 and CDR2: SGHTS, YDEGEE. CDR3 size: 16 residues. CDR3 DNA: TGTGCCAGCAGCGCGGGACAGGGGATACATCAAAACATTCAGTACTTC. Residues: CASSAGQGIHQNIQYF.

Concerning this clone: The germline gene is not matched at one end of the junction; a read error may be the cause. V gene TRBV15 combines with J gene TRBJ2-7; a possible D gene is TRBD2 (6 bases). Germline V CDR1 and CDR2: LNHNV, YYDKDF (reference sequence). There are 12 residues in the CDR3. For the CDR3, the DNA is TGTGCCACCAGCGTAGTCGGGGGTAGTTTGGACTTC. This sequence encodes CATSVVGGSLDF.

This clone was observed once. This sample includes further DNA sequences coding for the same CDR3. This chain connects TRBV18 to TRBJ2-5; D is unclear. This CDR3 is built from 11 residues. V shed 3 bases and J shed 4 bases, with 3 bases lying between them. The germline gives CDR1 KGHSH, CDR2 LQKENI. The CDR3 region is CASSPGETQYF. CDR3 DNA sequence: TGTGCCAGCTCACCGGGAGAGACCCAGTACTTC.

The V and J genes are TRBV18 and TRBJ2-3; D possibly uses TRBD1 or TRBD2 (5 bases each). Germline CDR1 is KGHSH and CDR2 is LQKENI. The CDR3 is 15 amino acids. V shed 3 bases and J shed 4 bases, with 14 bases lying between them. The CDR3 coding sequence is TGTGCCAGCTCACCGCCGGGGCGAGGAGCAGATACGCAGTATTTT. This sequence encodes CASSPPGRGADTQYF.

This chain links TRBV7-9 with TRBJ2-5, with 7 bases fitting TRBD1. The CDR3 has 15 residues. Germline values: CDR1 SEHNR, CDR2 FQNEAQ (reference sequence). The junction had 4 bases not matched to a gene; V was cut back by 3 bases and J by 0 bases. The CDR3 reads CASSFWDSYQETQYF. The CDR3 nucleotides read TGTGCCAGCAGCTTTTGGGACAGTTACCAAGAGACCCAGTACTTC.

The chain couples TRBV7-2 to TRBJ1-1; D is perhaps TRBD1 (5 bases). V lost 4 bases and J lost 1, with 7 bases in between. This CDR3 is 13 amino acids long. In germline, CDR1 is SGHTA, CDR2 FQGNSA. CDR3 sequence reads: CASSWTSNTEAFF. DNA of the CDR3: TGTGCCAGCAGCTGGACATCGAACACTGAAGCTTTCTTT.

The chain joins TRBV28 to TRBJ1-6; 10 nucleotides agree with TRBD1. The CDR3 runs 15 residues. V gave up 6 bases and J gave up 10 bases; unmatched junction bases: 9. Germline V gene sequence: CDR1 MDHEN, CDR2 SYDVKM. This CDR3 is CASSTATGGSSPLHF. The CDR3 DNA sequence: TGTGCCAGCAGCACCGCGACAGGGGGCAGCTCACCCCTCCACTTT.

J is TRBJ2-1 and V is TRBV28; D not certain. CDR3 length equals 15 residues. Per the germline V gene, CDR1 is MDHEN and CDR2 is SYDVKM. Trimming pared 3 bases from V and 0 bases from J, leaving 9 bases between. CDR3 loop: CASSFYASSYNEQFF. The CDR3 DNA follows: TGTGCCAGCAGTTTTTATGCTAGCTCCTACAATGAGCAGTTCTTC.

This clone was seen once. The chain joins TRBV27 to TRBJ2-4; 7 positions agree with TRBD2. Trimming took 3 bases from V and 15 from J; bases not matched to a gene: 5. This CDR3 is 11 amino acids long. Looked up from germline, CDR1 is MNHEY and CDR2 is SMNVEV (reference sequence). The CDR3 DNA follows: TGTGCCAGCAGTTTTGGACTAGTACTGTACTTC. This translates into CASSFGLVLYF.

The gene calls are TRBV6-5 and TRBJ1-4, with D hard to call. Trimming removed 0 bases at V and 5 bases at J, with 10 bases between. Looked up from germline, CDR1 is MNHEY and CDR2 is SVGAGI. The CDR3 covers 15 residues. CDR3 in DNA: TGTGCCAGCAGTTACTCGCGGGGAAAGAATGAAAAACTGTTTTTT. It yields the protein CASSYSRGKNEKLFF.

In DNA, the CDR3 is TGTGCCAGCAGCCTCTCCAGGGGGTCGTACGAGCAGTACTTC. This codes for CASSLSRGSYEQYF. The J gene is TRBJ2-7, the V gene TRBV5-4; TRBD1 matches at 7 bases. The germline gives CDR1 SGHNT, CDR2 YYREEE (reference sequence). This CDR3 comprises 14 residues. With V trimmed by 4 bases and J by 4 bases, 8 bases remained unmatched.

This chain uses TRBV19 with TRBJ2-2, with TRBD1 matching 7 bases. The junction had 8 bases not matched to a gene; V was cut back by 4 bases and J by 6 bases. Per the germline V gene, CDR1 is LNHDA and CDR2 is SQIVND (reference sequence). The CDR3 contains 15 residues. The CDR3 protein is CASSKGTVSAGELFF. The CDR3 bases are TGTGCCAGTAGTAAGGGGACAGTTTCCGCCGGGGAGCTGTTTTTT.

V usage is TRBV4-1 and J usage is TRBJ2-1; TRBD2 matches at 10 bases. This CDR3 has 15 amino acids. The germline V gene encodes CDR1 MGHRA and CDR2 YSYEKL. V shed 3 bases and J 6 bases; nucleotides not matched to a gene: 5. The CDR3 spells CASSQAGLASNEQFF. Here the CDR3 DNA reads TGCGCCAGCAGCCAGGCGGGACTAGCGAGCAATGAGCAGTTCTTC.

The V call is TRBV9, the J call TRBJ2-4; 12 bases are shared with TRBD2. The germline gives CDR1 SGDLS, CDR2 YYNGEE. V was clipped by 4 bases and J by 7 bases; unmatched bases: 6. There are 15 residues in the CDR3. The CDR3 region has the DNA TGTGCCAGCAGCACGACTAGCGGGGGAGGGAACATTCAGTACTTC. This codes for CASSTTSGGGNIQYF.

The chain has TRBV5-1 and TRBJ2-1; TRBD2 aligns across 14 bases. The CDR3 is made up of 18 amino acids. The germline gives CDR1 SGHRS, CDR2 YFSETQ. J lost 2 bases, V lost 4 bases, and 8 bases had no gene match. CDR3 amino acids: CASSPGTSGSFTYNEQFF. For the CDR3, the DNA is TGCGCCAGCAGCCCCGGGACTAGCGGGAGTTTCACCTACAATGAGCAGTTCTTC.

V gene TRBV5-1 combines with J gene TRBJ1-2, with 9 bases identical to TRBD1. The germline V gene has CDR1 SGHRS and CDR2 YFSETQ. With 0 bases clipped from V and 3 bases from J, the junction kept 0 bases outside the gene matches. The CDR3 totals 14 residues. This CDR3 reads CASSLGQGDYGYTF. DNA of the CDR3: TGCGCCAGCAGCTTGGGACAGGGGGACTATGGCTACACCTTC.

The rearrangement uses TRBV30 and TRBJ2-2; tentative D call: TRBD1 (6 bases). Germline V gives CDR1 GTSNPN, CDR2 SVGIG (reference sequence). Between the trimmed V and J ends, which lost 4 bases and 4 bases, there was a span of 16 bases. There are 15 residues in the CDR3. CDR3 sequence (DNA): TGTGCCTGGATCAGTAAGGGGGTGAGCACCGGGGAGCTGTTTTTT. It specifies CAWISKGVSTGELFF.

The rearrangement links TRBV5-1 to TRBJ2-2; 13 nucleotides line up with TRBD2. Germline V lookup: CDR1 SGHRS, CDR2 YFSETQ. The CDR3 contains 17 residues. V shed 0 bases and J 6 bases; nucleotides not matched to a gene: 5. CDR3 residues: CASSLAGLAGVSGELFF. The CDR3, as DNA: TGCGCCAGCAGCTTGGCCGGACTAGCGGGAGTCTCCGGGGAGCTGTTTTTT. The full variable domain, with the rest looked up from reference TRBV5-1 and TRBJ2-2, is KAGVTQTPRYLIKTRGQQVTLSCSPISGHRSVSWYQQTPGQGLQFLFEYFSETQRNKGNFPGRFSGRQFSNSRSEMNVSTLELGDSALYLCASSLAGLAGVSGELFFGEGSRLTVL.